The clone carrying this T cell receptor (beta chain) showed up many times. The data were taken from a study of Graves' ophthalmopathy and Graves' hyperthyroidism. The TCR beta CDR3 regions underwent amplification from RNA transcripts. HTBI-primed RT-PCR formed the first round, and a multiplex PCR formed the second. TCRdb re-called the multiplex PCR reads through MiXCR, storing one row per CDR3 protein. The sample carries 23,000 or so distinct CDR3 sequences, around 50% recorded once. The CDR3 spans 16 residues. J lost 4 bases, V lost 3 bases, and 12 bases had no gene match. CDR1 and CDR2 from the germline V gene are SGHDT and YYEEEE.

The chain employs TRBV5-6 and TRBJ2-5, with 7 bases fitting TRBD1. Source material: peripheral blood. The receptor's source is an adult woman with stable Graves' hyperthyroidism. The CDR3, as DNA: TGTGCCAGCAGCTCACCCACTACAGGGGTTGGAGAGACCCAGTACTTC. Protein: CASSSPTTGVGETQYF.